The T cell receptor (beta chain) described here comes from a study of long-term antiretroviral therapy in people with HIV. Study-wide points: Records did not include ART adherence, viral resistance or therapy changes. Although diversity increased after ART, it remained lower than in transplant donor controls. Samples were collected from the mid-2000s to the late 2010s under possibly less effective ART regimens.

The CDR3 consists of 16 residues. Germline V CDR1 and CDR2: SGHTA, FQGNSA. V was cut by 1 base and J by 0 bases, with 9 bases left in between. In regard to this clone: Its antigen is undetermined.

The assay, immunoSEQ v3.0, was run at survey level. Repertoires were generated with immunoSEQ multiplex PCR, while TCRdb's copy carries only in-frame clones and drops some. The table records about 25,000 clones, roughly 80% of them present only once. The sequencing used unsorted PBMCs, collected 2.1 years after starting antiretroviral therapy. J is TRBJ2-2 and V is TRBV7-2, with D maybe TRBD2 (7 bases). This TCR was sampled from a man aged 25 to 45 with HIV. CDR3: CASSLGGGPNTGELFF. CDR3 nucleotides: TGTGCCAGCAGCTTAGGGGGGGGGCCGAACACCGGGGAGCTGTTTTTT.